This T cell receptor beta chain came from a study of tumor-infiltrating lymphocytes in oesophageal squamous cell carcinoma. TCRdb re-called the PCR reads with MiXCR, one entry per CDR3 protein. The table includes roughly 17,000 distinct CDR3 sequences, 45% to 55% detected once. This clonotype was detected only a few times. The sequence derives from a male donor with esophageal squamous cell carcinoma. The material sequenced was esophageal tumor tissue.

The CDR3 region has the DNA TGTGCCAGCAGCGTCCGGGACGGTGCCTACGAGCAGTACTTC. It specifies CASSVRDGAYEQYF. This sequence joins TRBV7-2 and TRBJ2-7, with D perhaps assigned TRBD1 or TRBD2 (5 bases each). Germline assignment: CDR1 SGHTA and CDR2 FQGNSA. Deletions cut 5 bases from V and 2 bases from J, with 13 bases between. The CDR3 spans 14 residues.